This is a list of T cell receptor beta chains from one sample in a study of CD8 T cells in ankylosing spondylitis. TCRdb called the 5' RACE reads again in MiXCR, with one record for every CDR3 protein. The data contain about 200,000 distinct CDR3 sequences, 9.5% to 15% of them singletons. Sample: blood, either unsorted or a sorted T cell fraction (not recorded which). The receptors derive from a male donor with ankylosing spondylitis or in good health (not recorded which). Both conserved end residues are part of each CDR3. The order of the fields is D gene, clone size, V gene, J gene, CDR3 DNA, CDR3 protein. D genes are given only for firm matches. Clone sizes are given selectively: once, few, many, or a class where the clone is expanded.

D: .; size: many; V: TRBV21-1; J: TRBJ1-1; DNA: TGTGCCAGCAGCAAATGGTTTGAGGGGGGTGGCACTGAAGCTTTCTTT; CDR3: CASSKWFEGGGTEAFF
D: .; size: few; V: TRBV27; J: TRBJ2-2; DNA: TGTGCCAGCAGTTTACACAAGAACACCGGGGAGCTGTTTTTT; CDR3: CASSLHKNTGELFF
D: TRBD1; size: many; V: TRBV20-1; J: TRBJ2-5; DNA: TGCAGTGCTAGACGTCAGGGGGTGGTGGCTACTCAAGAGACCCAGTACTTC; CDR3: CSARRQGVVATQETQYF
D: TRBD1; size: few; V: TRBV5-1; J: TRBJ1-3; DNA: TGCGCCAGCAGCTTTGACAGGGGACCTGGAAACACCATATATTTT; CDR3: CASSFDRGPGNTIYF
D: .; size: .; V: TRBV9; J: TRBJ2-7; DNA: TGTGCCAGCAGCGGAAAGCGCGGGTACGAGCAGTACTTC; CDR3: CASSGKRGYEQYF
D: TRBD1; size: .; V: TRBV7-9; J: TRBJ2-7; DNA: TGTGCCAGCAGCCCGACAGGGCAGGGCTACGAGCAGTACTTC; CDR3: CASSPTGQGYEQYF
D: TRBD2; size: .; V: TRBV5-6; J: TRBJ2-5; DNA: TGTGCCAGCAGCTTGGCCGGGCTAGCGGGGGGGTCACAAGAGACCCAGTACTTC; CDR3: CASSLAGLAGGSQETQYF
D: .; size: many; V: TRBV7-9; J: TRBJ1-2; DNA: TGTGCCAGCAGCCCCCCATGGGACCGAACTAAGGGCTACACCTTC; CDR3: CASSPPWDRTKGYTF
D: .; size: .; V: TRBV5-1; J: TRBJ2-3; DNA: TGCGCCAGCAGCCCACCCGGGACTAGCACAGATACGCAGTATTTT; CDR3: CASSPPGTSTDTQYF
D: .; size: .; V: TRBV7-9; J: TRBJ1-4; DNA: TGTGCCAGCATCCCCGGAGGGGGGGAAGGTGAAAAACTGTTTTTT; CDR3: CASIPGGGEGEKLFF
D: .; size: few; V: TRBV11-2; J: TRBJ1-1; DNA: TGTGCCAGCAGCTGGACGAACAGGTCCTTGAACACTGAAGCTTTCTTT; CDR3: CASSWTNRSLNTEAFF
D: .; size: few; V: TRBV5-6; J: TRBJ2-2; DNA: TGTGCCAGCAGCTTCCTAGCGACCGGGGAGCTGTTTTTT; CDR3: CASSFLATGELFF
D: .; size: .; V: TRBV11-2; J: TRBJ2-6; DNA: TGTGCCAGCAGCTTTATCCAGGGCTCATCTGGGGCCAACGTCCTGACTTTC; CDR3: CASSFIQGSSGANVLTF
D: .; size: .; V: TRBV11-2; J: TRBJ2-5; DNA: TGTGCCAGCAGCTCGGAGGCGTACCAAGAGACCCAGTACTTC; CDR3: CASSSEAYQETQYF
D: TRBD1; size: many; V: TRBV6-2/TRBV6-3; J: TRBJ2-1; DNA: TGTGCCAGCAGCCGGGACAGTCTTTCCCGGGACAATGAGCAGTTCTTC; CDR3: CASSRDSLSRDNEQFF